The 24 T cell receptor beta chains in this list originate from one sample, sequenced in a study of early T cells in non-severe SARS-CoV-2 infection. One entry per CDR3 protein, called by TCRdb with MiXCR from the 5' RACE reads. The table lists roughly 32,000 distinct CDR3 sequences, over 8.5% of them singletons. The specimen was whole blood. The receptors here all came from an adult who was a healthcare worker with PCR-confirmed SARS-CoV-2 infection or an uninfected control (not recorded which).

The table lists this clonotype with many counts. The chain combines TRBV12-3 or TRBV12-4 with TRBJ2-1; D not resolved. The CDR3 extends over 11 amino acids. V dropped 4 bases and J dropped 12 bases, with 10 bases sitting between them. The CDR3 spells CASSSGGSQFF. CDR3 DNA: TGTGCCAGCAGTTCGGGCGGATCGCAGTTCTTC.

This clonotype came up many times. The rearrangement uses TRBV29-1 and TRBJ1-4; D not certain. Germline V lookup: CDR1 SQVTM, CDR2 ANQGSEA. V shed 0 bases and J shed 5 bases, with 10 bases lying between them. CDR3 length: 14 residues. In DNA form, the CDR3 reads TGCAGCGTTGAAGATCTGGGCTCCAATGAAAAACTGTTTTTT. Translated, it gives CSVEDLGSNEKLFF.

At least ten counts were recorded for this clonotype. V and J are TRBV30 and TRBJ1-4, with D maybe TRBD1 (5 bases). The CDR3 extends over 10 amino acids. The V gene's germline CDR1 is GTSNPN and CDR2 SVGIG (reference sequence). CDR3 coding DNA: TGTGTCGCGGGGGATGAAAAACTGTTTTTT. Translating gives CVAGDEKLFF. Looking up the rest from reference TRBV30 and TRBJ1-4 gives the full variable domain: SQTIHQWPATLVQPVGSPLSLECTVEGTSNPNLYWYRQAAGRGLQLLFYSVGIGQISSEVPQNLSASRPQDRQFILSSKKLLLSDSGFYLCVAGDEKLFFGSGTQLSVL.

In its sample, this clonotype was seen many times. This chain's CDR3 is CASSLDGGSGNTIYF. CDR3 DNA sequence: TGTGCCAGCAGCTTAGATGGGGGCTCTGGAAACACCATATATTTT. The chain combines TRBV7-2 with TRBJ1-3; D is possibly TRBD1 (5 bases). Germline loops: CDR1 SGHTA, CDR2 FQGNSA. This CDR3 has 15 residues. V was pared by 1 base and J by 0 bases, with 7 bases between.

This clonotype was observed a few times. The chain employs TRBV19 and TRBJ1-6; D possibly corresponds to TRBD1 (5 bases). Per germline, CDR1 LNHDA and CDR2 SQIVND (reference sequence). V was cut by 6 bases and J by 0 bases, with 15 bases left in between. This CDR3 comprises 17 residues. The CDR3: CASRVRDSSSYNSPLHF. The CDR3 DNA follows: TGTGCCAGTAGGGTCCGGGACTCAAGCTCCTATAATTCACCCCTCCACTTT.

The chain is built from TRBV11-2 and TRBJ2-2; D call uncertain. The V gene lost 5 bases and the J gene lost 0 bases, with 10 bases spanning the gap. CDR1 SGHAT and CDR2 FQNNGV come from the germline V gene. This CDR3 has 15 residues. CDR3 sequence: CASSEQRANTGELFF. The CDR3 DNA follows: TGTGCCAGCAGCGAACAGAGAGCGAACACCGGGGAGCTGTTTTTT.

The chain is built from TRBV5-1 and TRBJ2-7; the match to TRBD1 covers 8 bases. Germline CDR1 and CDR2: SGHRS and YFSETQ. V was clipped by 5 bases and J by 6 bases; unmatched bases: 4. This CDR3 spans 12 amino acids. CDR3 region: CASRPDRGEQYF. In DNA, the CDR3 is TGCGCCAGCAGACCTGACAGGGGCGAGCAGTACTTC.

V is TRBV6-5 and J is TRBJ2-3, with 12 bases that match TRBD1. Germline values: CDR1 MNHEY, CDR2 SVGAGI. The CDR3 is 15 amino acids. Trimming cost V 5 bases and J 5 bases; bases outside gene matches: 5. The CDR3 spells CASSRRDRGQDTQYF. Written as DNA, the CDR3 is TGTGCCAGCAGTCGCCGGGACAGGGGGCAAGATACGCAGTATTTT.

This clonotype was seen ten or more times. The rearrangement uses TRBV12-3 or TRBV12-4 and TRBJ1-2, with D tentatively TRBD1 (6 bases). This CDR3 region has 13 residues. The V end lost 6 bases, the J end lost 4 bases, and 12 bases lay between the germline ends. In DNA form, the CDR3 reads TGTGCCAGCAGGTCCACAGGGCTCTATGGCTACACCTTC. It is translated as CASRSTGLYGYTF.

CDR3 sequence reads: CSVIVAKKETQYF. CDR3 nucleotides: TGCAGCGTCATTGTCGCCAAAAAAGAGACCCAGTACTTC. V and J are TRBV29-1 and TRBJ2-5; D not certain. The length of the CDR3 is 13 residues. Germline-derived CDR1 and CDR2 are SQVTM and ANQGSEA. The germline V and J ends were trimmed by 6 bases and 3 bases, with 14 bases remaining between them.

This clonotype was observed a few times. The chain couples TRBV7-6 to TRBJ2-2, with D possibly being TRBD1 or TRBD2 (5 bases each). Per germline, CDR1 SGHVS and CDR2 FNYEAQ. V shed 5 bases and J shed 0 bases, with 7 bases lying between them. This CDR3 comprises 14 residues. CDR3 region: CASSRDANTGELFF. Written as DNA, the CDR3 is TGTGCCAGCAGCAGGGACGCGAACACCGGGGAGCTGTTTTTT. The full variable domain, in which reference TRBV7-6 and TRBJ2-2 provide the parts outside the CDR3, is GAGVSQSPRYKVTKRGQDVALRCDPISGHVSLYWYRQALGQGPEFLTYFNYEAQQDKSGLPNDRFSAERPEGSISTLTIQRTEQRDSAMYRCASSRDANTGELFFGEGSRLTVL.

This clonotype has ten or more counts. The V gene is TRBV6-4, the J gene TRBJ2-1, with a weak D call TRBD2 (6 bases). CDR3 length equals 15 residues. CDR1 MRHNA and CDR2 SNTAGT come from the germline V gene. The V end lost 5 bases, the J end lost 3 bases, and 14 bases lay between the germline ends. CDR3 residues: CASSRDFTVYNEQFF. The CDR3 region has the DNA TGTGCCAGCAGTAGGGACTTCACCGTCTACAATGAGCAGTTCTTC.

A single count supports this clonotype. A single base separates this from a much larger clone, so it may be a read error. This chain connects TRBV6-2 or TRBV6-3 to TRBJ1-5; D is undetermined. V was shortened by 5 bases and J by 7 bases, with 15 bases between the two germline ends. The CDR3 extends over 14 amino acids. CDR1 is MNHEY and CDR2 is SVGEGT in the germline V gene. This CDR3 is CASSREVAFQPQHF. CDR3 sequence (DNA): TGTGCCAGCAGTCGCGAGGTCGCCTTCCAGCCCCAGCATTTT.

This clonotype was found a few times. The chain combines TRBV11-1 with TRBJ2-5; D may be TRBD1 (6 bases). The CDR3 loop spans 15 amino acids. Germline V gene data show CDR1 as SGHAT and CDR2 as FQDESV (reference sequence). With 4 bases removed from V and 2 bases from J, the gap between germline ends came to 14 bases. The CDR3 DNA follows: TGTGCCAGCAGCTGGACGACAGGATTGCAAGAGACCCAGTACTTC. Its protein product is CASSWTTGLQETQYF. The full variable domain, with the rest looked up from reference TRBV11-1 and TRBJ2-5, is EAEVAQSPRYKITEKSQAVAFWCDPISGHATLYWYRQILGQGPELLVQFQDESVVDDSQLPKDRFSAERLKGVDSTLKIQPAELGDSAMYLCASSWTTGLQETQYFGPGTRLLVL.

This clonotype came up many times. In DNA, the CDR3 is TGTGCCTGGACTCCGGGACACCGTAATGAAAAACTGTTTTTT. This gives the protein CAWTPGHRNEKLFF. The chain is built from TRBV30 and TRBJ1-4, with TRBD1 as a possible D gene (6 bases). The V end lost 4 bases, the J end lost 4 bases, and 13 bases lay between the germline ends. This CDR3 has 14 amino acids. The germline V gene has CDR1 GTSNPN and CDR2 SVGIG (reference sequence).

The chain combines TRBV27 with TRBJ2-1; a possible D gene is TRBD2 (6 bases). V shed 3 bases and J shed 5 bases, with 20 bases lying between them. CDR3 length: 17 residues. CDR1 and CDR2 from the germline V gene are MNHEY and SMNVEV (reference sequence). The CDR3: CASSFWGDGAGNNEQFF. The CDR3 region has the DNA TGTGCCAGCAGTTTTTGGGGGGACGGGGCGGGCAACAATGAGCAGTTCTTC.

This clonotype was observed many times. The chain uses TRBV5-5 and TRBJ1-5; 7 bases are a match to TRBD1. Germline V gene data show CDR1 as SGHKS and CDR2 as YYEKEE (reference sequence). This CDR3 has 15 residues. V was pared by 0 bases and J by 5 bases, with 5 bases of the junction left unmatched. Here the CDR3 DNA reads TGTGCCAGCAGCTTGGGAAGGGGGCCCGATCAGCCCCAGCATTTT. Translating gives CASSLGRGPDQPQHF. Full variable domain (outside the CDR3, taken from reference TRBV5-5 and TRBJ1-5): DAGVTQSPTHLIKTRGQQVTLRCSPISGHKSVSWYQQVLGQGPQFIFQYYEKEERGRGNFPDRFSARQFPNYSSELNVNALLLGDSALYLCASSLGRGPDQPQHFGDGTRLSIL.

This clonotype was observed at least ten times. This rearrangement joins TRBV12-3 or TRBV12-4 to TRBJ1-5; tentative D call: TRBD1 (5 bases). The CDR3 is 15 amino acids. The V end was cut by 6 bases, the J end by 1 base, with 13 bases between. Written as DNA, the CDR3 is TGTGCCAGCAGCGGGACCGGGATAAGCAATCAGCCCCAGCATTTT. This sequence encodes CASSGTGISNQPQHF.

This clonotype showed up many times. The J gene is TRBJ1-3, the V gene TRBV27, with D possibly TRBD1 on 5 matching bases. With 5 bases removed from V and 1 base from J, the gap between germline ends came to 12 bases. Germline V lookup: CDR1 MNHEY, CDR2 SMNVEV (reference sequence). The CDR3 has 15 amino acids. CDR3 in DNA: TGTGCCAGCAGTATTGATGGGGCATCTGGAAACACCATATATTTT. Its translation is CASSIDGASGNTIYF.

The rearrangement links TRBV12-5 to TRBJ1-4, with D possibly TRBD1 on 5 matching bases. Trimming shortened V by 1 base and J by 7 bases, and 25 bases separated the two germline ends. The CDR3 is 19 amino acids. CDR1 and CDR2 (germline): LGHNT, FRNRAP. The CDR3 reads CASGLDPMRSRGRSEKLFF. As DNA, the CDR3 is TGTGCTAGTGGTTTGGATCCCATGAGATCAAGGGGTAGGAGTGAAAAACTGTTTTTT.

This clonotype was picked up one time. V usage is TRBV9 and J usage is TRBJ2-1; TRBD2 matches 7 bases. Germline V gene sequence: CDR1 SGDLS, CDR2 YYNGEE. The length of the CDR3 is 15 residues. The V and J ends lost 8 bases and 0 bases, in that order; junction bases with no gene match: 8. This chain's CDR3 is CASDPGTNSYNEQFF. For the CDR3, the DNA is TGTGCCAGTGATCCCGGGACTAACTCCTACAATGAGCAGTTCTTC.

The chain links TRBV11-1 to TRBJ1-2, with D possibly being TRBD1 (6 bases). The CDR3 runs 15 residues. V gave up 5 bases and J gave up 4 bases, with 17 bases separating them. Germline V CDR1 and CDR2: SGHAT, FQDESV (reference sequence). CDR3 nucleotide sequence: TGTGCCAGCAGCGCGGATGCAGGGGCTGTCTATGGCTACACCTTC. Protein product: CASSADAGAVYGYTF.

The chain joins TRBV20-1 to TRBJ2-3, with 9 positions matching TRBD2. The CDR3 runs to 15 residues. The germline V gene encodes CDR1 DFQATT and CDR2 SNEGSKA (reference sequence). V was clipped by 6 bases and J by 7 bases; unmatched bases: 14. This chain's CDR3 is CSASNQGGGAYTQYF. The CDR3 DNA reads TGCAGTGCCTCCAACCAGGGCGGGGGGGCATATACGCAGTATTTT.

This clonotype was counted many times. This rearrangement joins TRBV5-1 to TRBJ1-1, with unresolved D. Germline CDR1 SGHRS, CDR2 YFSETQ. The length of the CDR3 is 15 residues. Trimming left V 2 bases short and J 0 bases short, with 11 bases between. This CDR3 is CASSLLGGMNTEAFF. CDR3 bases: TGCGCCAGCAGCTTATTAGGAGGGATGAACACTGAAGCTTTCTTT. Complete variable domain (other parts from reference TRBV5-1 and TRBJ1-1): KAGVTQTPRYLIKTRGQQVTLSCSPISGHRSVSWYQQTPGQGLQFLFEYFSETQRNKGNFPGRFSGRQFSNSRSEMNVSTLELGDSALYLCASSLLGGMNTEAFFGQGTRLTVV.